This TCR beta chain was documented in a study of T cells in Graves' hyperthyroidism and ophthalmopathy. The germline V and J ends were trimmed by 1 base and 5 bases, with 9 bases remaining between them. The CDR3 has 13 amino acids. The germline gives CDR1 SGHAT, CDR2 FQNNGV. Researchers barred patients who had uncontrolled infection, other autoimmune disease, pregnancy or lactation. In making diagnoses, clinical symptoms, serum thyroxine and TRAb, thyroid ultrasound and orbital computed tomography were all used. Ten or more counts support this clonotype. No antigen is known for it. Overall study results and limits: Ophthalmopathy cases were set apart from stable hyperthyroidism by a 13 V-J model.

Amplified TCR beta CDR3 regions came from RNA transcripts. HTBI primers were used for first-round RT-PCR of the TCR CDR3. TCRdb passed the multiplex PCR reads through MiXCR, listing each CDR3 protein once. The table records 250,000 to 300,000 distinct CDR3 sequences, more than 15% of them present only once. This TCR was recovered from a woman aged 55-70 years with Graves' ophthalmopathy. V gene TRBV11-2 combines with J gene TRBJ2-7; D perhaps matches TRBD1 (5 bases). The sample was blood. The CDR3, as DNA: TGTGCCAGCAGCTTAGTGGACAAAAACGAGCAGTACTTC. Amino acids: CASSLVDKNEQYF.